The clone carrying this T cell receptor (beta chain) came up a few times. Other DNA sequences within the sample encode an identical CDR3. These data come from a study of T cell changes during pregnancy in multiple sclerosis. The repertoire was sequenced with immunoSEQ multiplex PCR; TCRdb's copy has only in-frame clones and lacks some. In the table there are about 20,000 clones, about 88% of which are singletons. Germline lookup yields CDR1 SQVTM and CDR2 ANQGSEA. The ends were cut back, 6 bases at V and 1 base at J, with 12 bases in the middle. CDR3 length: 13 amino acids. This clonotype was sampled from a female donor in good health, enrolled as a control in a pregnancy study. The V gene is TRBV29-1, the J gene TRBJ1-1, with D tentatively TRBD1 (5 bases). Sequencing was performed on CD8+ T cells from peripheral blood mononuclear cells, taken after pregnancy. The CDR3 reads CSVDSDRNTEAFF. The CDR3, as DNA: TGCAGCGTAGACAGCGACCGGAACACTGAAGCTTTCTTT. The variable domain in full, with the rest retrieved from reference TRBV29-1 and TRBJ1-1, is SAVISQKPSRDICQRGTSLTIQCQVDSQVTMMFWYRQQPGQSLTLIATANQGSEATYESGFVIDKFPISRPNLTFSTLTVSNMSPEDSSIYLCSVDSDRNTEAFFGQGTRLTVV.